The 2 T cell receptor beta chains listed next were all sequenced from one sample in a study of blood T cells in healthy people across ages (dated by TCRdb to about 2015). Libraries came from 5' RACE. Instrument on record: Illumina HiSeq 2500. A second PCR of about 6 to 11 cycles was performed with a sample-barcoded 5' primer and a J-beta primer mix. TCRdb itself trimmed the public reads at Q25 with fastp, ran MiXCR and retained productive beta chains. CDR3 protein sequences are deduplicated, and each keeps its most common genes and DNA. The sample table holds 850,000 or so distinct CDR3 sequences, of which around 30% were seen once. Roughly 17% of the sample is taken by the ten largest. Sequencing input: blood. Receptors originate from a woman of 80 years or more in good health.

This clonotype was found many times. The chain recombines TRBV27 with TRBJ2-5; D is perhaps TRBD1 (5 bases). The CDR3 loop spans 15 amino acids. In germline, CDR1 is MNHEY, CDR2 SMNVEV (reference sequence). Trimming pared 3 bases from V and 5 bases from J, leaving 16 bases between. The CDR3 DNA reads as TGTGCCAGCAGTTTTCAGGGTGCTACCGGTGAGACCCAGTACTTC. Amino acids: CASSFQGATGETQYF.

In its sample, this clonotype was seen a few times. This chain links TRBV7-8 with TRBJ1-5; 8 nucleotides line up with TRBD1. Germline V gene data show CDR1 as SGHVS and CDR2 as FQNEAQ. Unmatched junction bases numbered 3, after V lost 0 bases and J lost 5 bases. This CDR3 contains 15 residues. CDR3 protein: CASSLATGAYQPQHF. DNA of the CDR3: TGTGCCAGCAGCTTAGCGACAGGGGCGTATCAGCCCCAGCATTTT.